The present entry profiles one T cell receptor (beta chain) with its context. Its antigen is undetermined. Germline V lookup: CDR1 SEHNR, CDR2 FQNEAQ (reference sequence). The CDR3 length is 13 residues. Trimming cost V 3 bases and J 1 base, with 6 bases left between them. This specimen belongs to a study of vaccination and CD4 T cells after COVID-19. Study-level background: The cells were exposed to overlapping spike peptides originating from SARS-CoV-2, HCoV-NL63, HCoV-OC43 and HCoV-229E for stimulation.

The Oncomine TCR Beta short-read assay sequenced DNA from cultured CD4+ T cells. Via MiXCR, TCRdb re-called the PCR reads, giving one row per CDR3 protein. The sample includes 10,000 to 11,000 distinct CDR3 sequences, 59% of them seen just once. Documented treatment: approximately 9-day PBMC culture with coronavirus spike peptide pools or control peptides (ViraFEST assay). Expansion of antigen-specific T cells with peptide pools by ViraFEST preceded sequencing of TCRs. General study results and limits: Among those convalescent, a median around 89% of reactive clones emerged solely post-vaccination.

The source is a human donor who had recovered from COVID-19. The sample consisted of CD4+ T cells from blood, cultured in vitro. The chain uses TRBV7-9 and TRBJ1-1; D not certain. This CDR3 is CASSFEANTEAFF. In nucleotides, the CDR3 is TGTGCCAGCAGCTTCGAAGCGAACACTGAAGCTTTCTTT.